These T cell receptor beta chains were read from a single sample in a study of cytomegalovirus exposure and HLA in healthy donors. TCRdb keeps only in-frame clones here, not all; method: immunoSEQ multiplex PCR. Altogether roughly 200,000 clones are present, approximately 80% being singletons, with the ten largest covering roughly 2.7%. Sequenced: PBMCs. These receptors came from a female donor in good health and CMV-seronegative. CDR3s include the opening cysteine and the closing phenylalanine or tryptophan. D genes are given only for firm matches. Clone size is given for some rows only: seen once, a few or many times, or a class if the clone is expanded.

j_gene | v_gene | len | abundance | d_gene | CDR3nt | CDR3aa
TRBJ1-1 | TRBV4-3 | 13 | . | . | TGCGCCAGCAGCCAAGATAGGAACACTGAAGCTTTCTTT | CASSQDRNTEAFF
TRBJ2-3 | TRBV27 | 16 | . | TRBD2 | TGTGCCAGCAGTTTACTGGTAGCGGGGGGCACAGATACGCAGTATTTT | CASSLLVAGGTDTQYF
TRBJ2-7 | TRBV9 | 14 | few | . | TGTGCCAGCAGCCGGGACACCTTCTCCTACGAGCAGTACTTC | CASSRDTFSYEQYF
TRBJ2-7 | TRBV5-1 | 15 | . | TRBD1 | TGCGCCAGCAGCTTGGAACCCGGACAGGGTCAGGAGCAGTACTTC | CASSLEPGQGQEQYF
TRBJ2-6 | TRBV18 | 15 | few | . | TGTGCCAGCTCACGGACAGATTCTGGGGCCAACGTCCTGACTTTC | CASSRTDSGANVLTF
TRBJ2-7 | TRBV10-3 | 11 | . | . | TGTGCCATCAGTGATTACTACGAGCAGTACTTC | CAISDYYEQYF
TRBJ2-7 | TRBV9 | 15 | few | . | TGTGCCAGCAGCGTAGGTAGGGCGGGACTTTACGAGCAGTACTTC | CASSVGRAGLYEQYF
TRBJ2-5 | TRBV11-3 | 18 | few | TRBD2 | TGTGCCAGCAGCTTAGGTTTACGTCTAGCGGACATCCAAGAGACCCAGTACTTC | CASSLGLRLADIQETQYF
TRBJ1-4 | TRBV30 | 13 | . | . | TGTGCCTGGAGTGGTCAGTTTGATGAAAAACTGTTTTTT | CAWSGQFDEKLFF
TRBJ2-2 | TRBV10-3 | 16 | . | TRBD2 | TGTGCCACCACAGGACTAGCGGGAGATAGCACCGGGGAGCTGTTTTTT | CATTGLAGDSTGELFF
TRBJ2-1 | TRBV11-1 | 16 | . | TRBD2 | TGTGCCAGCAGCCACACCGGGACTAGCGGGAGGAATGAGCAGTTCTTC | CASSHTGTSGRNEQFF
TRBJ2-4 | TRBV5-6 | 15 | . | TRBD1 | TGTGCCAGCAGCTACACGGGACAGGGGGCAAACATTCAGTGCTTC | CASSYTGQGANIQCF
TRBJ2-7 | TRBV5-1 | 15 | . | . | TGCGCCAGCAGCTTGGCCGCAGGGCCGGCCTACGAGCAGTACTTC | CASSLAAGPAYEQYF
TRBJ2-7 | TRBV7-2 | 15 | . | TRBD2 | TGTGCCAGCAGCTTAGTTTTCGGGGGGACCTACGAGCAGTACTTC | CASSLVFGGTYEQYF
TRBJ1-1 | TRBV25-1 | 15 | . | TRBD1 | TGTGCCAGCAGGGGGACAGGGGGTCGGGGGACTGAAGCTTTCTTT | CASRGTGGRGTEAFF
TRBJ1-6 | TRBV5-1 | 15 | . | . | TGCGCCAGCAGCTTGGACGCAGGGTTTGGTTCACCCCTCCACTTT | CASSLDAGFGSPLHF
TRBJ2-1 | TRBV2 | 14 | . | TRBD2 | TGTGCCAGCAGTGGCGGGAGGGCCTGGTATGAGCAGTTCTTC | CASSGGRAWYEQFF
TRBJ2-1 | TRBV19 | 12 | . | . | TGTGCCACCTTAGGAGAAGGACTAGAGCAGTTCTTC | CATLGEGLEQFF
TRBJ1-1 | TRBV5-1 | 15 | . | TRBD1 | TGCGCCAGCAGCCCGACAGGGCCAGGGAACACTGAAGCTTTCTTT | CASSPTGPGNTEAFF
TRBJ2-3 | TRBV5-1 | 14 | . | TRBD1 | TGCGCCAGCAGCTTGGGTCAGGGGGTGGATACGCAGTATTTT | CASSLGQGVDTQYF
TRBJ2-1 | TRBV4-1 | 16 | . | TRBD2 | TGCGCCAGCAGCCAAGAGAGGACTAGCGGCGTTCTGGAGCAGTTCTTC | CASSQERTSGVLEQFF
TRBJ1-2 | TRBV2 | 11 | few | . | TGTGCCAGCAGTTACTATGAGGGCTCCACCTTC | CASSYYEGSTF
TRBJ2-1 | TRBV27 | 15 | . | TRBD2 | TGTGCCAGCAGTTTGGCGCGGGGGGGCTACAATGAGCAGTTCTTC | CASSLARGGYNEQFF
TRBJ2-1 | TRBV5-1 | 16 | . | TRBD2 | TGCGCCAGCAGCTTGGTGGGCGGGAGCTCCTACAATGAGCAGTTCTTC | CASSLVGGSSYNEQFF
TRBJ1-5 | TRBV10-3 | 12 | . | . | TGTGCCATCGGGAGCGGAAATCAGCCCCAGCATTTT | CAIGSGNQPQHF
TRBJ1-6 | TRBV25-1 | 17 | . | . | TGTGCCAGCAGTGAATTTGTCGTGGGGGCGGGCGGTTCACCCCTCCACTTT | CASSEFVVGAGGSPLHF
TRBJ2-7 | TRBV30 | 12 | few | . | TGTGCCTGGAGTACGGTGACCTACGAGCAGTACTTC | CAWSTVTYEQYF
TRBJ1-2 | TRBV27 | 16 | . | . | TGTGCCAGCAGTTGGTCGGTGTCCTCGCTGAACTATGGCTACACCTTC | CASSWSVSSLNYGYTF